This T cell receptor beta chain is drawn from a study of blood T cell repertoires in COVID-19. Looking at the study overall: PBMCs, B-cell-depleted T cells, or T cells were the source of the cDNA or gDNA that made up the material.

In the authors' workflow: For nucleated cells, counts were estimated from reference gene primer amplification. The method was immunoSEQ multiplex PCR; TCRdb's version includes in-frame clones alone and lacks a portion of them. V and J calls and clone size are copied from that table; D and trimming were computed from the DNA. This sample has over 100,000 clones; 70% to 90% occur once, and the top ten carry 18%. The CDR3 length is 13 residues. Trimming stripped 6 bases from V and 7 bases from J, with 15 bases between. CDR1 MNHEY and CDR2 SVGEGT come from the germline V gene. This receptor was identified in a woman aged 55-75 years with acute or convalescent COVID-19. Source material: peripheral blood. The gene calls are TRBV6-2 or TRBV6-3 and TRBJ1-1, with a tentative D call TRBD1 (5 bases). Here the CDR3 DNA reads TGTGCCAGCAGCTATCAGGGCCTCAGTGAAGCTTTCTTT. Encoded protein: CASSYQGLSEAFF.